This entry features one T cell receptor (beta chain) sequence. cDNA molecules, individually, were tagged with unique molecular identifiers. TCRdb passed the 5' RACE reads through MiXCR, listing each CDR3 protein once. This table has more than 50,000 distinct CDR3 sequences, 9.5% to 15% appearing once. Germline trimming cut 6 bases from V and 4 bases from J; bases unmatched to any gene: 5. Per germline, CDR1 ENHRY and CDR2 SYGVKD. CDR3 length equals 14 residues. This sample is part of a study of early T cells in non-severe SARS-CoV-2 infection. Across the study: Unsorted whole blood bulk RNA was sequenced, with unpaired chains.

The chain carries TRBV10-3 and TRBJ2-3, with 9 nucleotides matching TRBD2. This clonotype was sampled from an adult who was a healthcare worker with PCR-confirmed SARS-CoV-2 infection or an uninfected control (not recorded which). This specimen consisted of whole blood, obtained at baseline. Written as DNA, the CDR3 is TGTGCCATCAGGGGTAGCGGGAGTCCAGATACGCAGTATTTT. It translates to CAIRGSGSPDTQYF.